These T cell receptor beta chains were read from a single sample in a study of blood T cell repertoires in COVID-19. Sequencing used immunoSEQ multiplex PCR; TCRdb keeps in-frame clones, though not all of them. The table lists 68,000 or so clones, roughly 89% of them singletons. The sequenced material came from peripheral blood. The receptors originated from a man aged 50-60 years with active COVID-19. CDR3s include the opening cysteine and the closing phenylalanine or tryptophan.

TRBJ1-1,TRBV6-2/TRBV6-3,CASSYSGANTEAFF
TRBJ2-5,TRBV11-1,CASSLVGSETQYF
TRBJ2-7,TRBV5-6,CASSLTGLFSGEQYF
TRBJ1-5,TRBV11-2,CASSLAGGRQPQHF
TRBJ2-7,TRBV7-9,CASSPTLAGGRYEQYF
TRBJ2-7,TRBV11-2,CASSLYSPAAYEQYF
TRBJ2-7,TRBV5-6,CASSKYSLYEQYF
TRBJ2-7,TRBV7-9,CASSLINEQYF
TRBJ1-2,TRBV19,CASSIRTETNYGYTF
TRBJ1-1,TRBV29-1,CSFKNTEAFF
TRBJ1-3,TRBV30,CAWSSRVAGNTIYF
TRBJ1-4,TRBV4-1,CASSPRTGNEKLFF
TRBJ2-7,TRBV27,CASSRTGQLYEQYF
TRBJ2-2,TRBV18,CASSPPTRVFTGELFF
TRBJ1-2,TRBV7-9,CASSLVGGRYGYTF
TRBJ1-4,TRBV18,CASSRTGDNEKLFF
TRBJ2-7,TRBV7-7,CASSLGLGEEQYF
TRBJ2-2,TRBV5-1,CASSVGQARTGELFF
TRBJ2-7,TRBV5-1,CASSPTGDGYEQYF
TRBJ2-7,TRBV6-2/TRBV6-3,CASSYTDGARGPYEQYF
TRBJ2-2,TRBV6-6,CASSPGLAGGNTGELFF
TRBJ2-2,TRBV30,CAWRGLGQINTGELFF
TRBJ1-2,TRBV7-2,CASSPGTGGGGTF
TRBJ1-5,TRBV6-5,CASSYRAGSKPQHF